Listed here are 3 T cell receptor beta chains from one sample, sequenced in a study of T cells in Graves' hyperthyroidism and ophthalmopathy. Amplification yielded TCR beta CDR3 regions, with RNA transcripts as the source. HTBI primers were employed in a first-round RT-PCR of the TCR CDR3. TCRdb used MiXCR to reprocess the multiplex PCR reads, holding one entry per CDR3 protein. This table holds hundreds of thousands of distinct CDR3 sequences, 30% to 40% found once. The sequencing sample was made of blood. These receptors all come from a woman in her thirties or forties with Graves' hyperthyroidism.

The J gene is TRBJ2-2, the V gene TRBV7-3; maybe TRBD2 (6 bases). V lost 4 bases to trimming and J lost 7 bases, with 10 bases between them. The CDR3 has 13 amino acids. Germline loops: CDR1 SGHTA, CDR2 FQGTGA. This CDR3 reads CASSSGGFGELFF. CDR3 DNA sequence: TGTGCCAGCAGCTCCGGGGGTTTCGGGGAGCTGTTTTTT.

This chain connects TRBV7-9 to TRBJ2-7; D perhaps matches TRBD2 (7 bases). The CDR3 is 13 residues long. Trimming removed 5 bases at V and 6 bases at J, with 14 bases between. Germline assignment: CDR1 SEHNR and CDR2 FQNEAQ (reference sequence). This chain's CDR3 is CASSPRGAVEQYF. For the CDR3, the DNA is TGTGCCAGCAGCCCCCGGGGGGCGGTCGAGCAGTACTTC.

Many counts were recorded for this clonotype. This chain links TRBV7-6 with TRBJ2-6, with D unclear. CDR3 size: 18 residues. The germline V and J ends were trimmed by 5 bases and 0 bases, with 17 bases remaining between them. Germline V gives CDR1 SGHVS, CDR2 FNYEAQ. The CDR3 loop reads CASSRKTGSLSGANVLTF. The CDR3, as DNA: TGTGCCAGCAGCCGAAAAACCGGGTCTCTCTCTGGGGCCAACGTCCTGACTTTC. The full variable domain, with the rest looked up from reference TRBV7-6 and TRBJ2-6, is GAGVSQSPRYKVTKRGQDVALRCDPISGHVSLYWYRQALGQGPEFLTYFNYEAQQDKSGLPNDRFSAERPEGSISTLTIQRTEQRDSAMYRCASSRKTGSLSGANVLTFGAGSRLTVL.